Below, 30 T cell receptor beta chains from the same sample are listed, as sequenced in a study of beta chain features in type 1 diabetes. Findings and caveats of the study: Significant though moderate, a shortening of TCRB CDR3s appeared in all four CD4+ subsets of Type 1 diabetes patients.

No antigen has been assigned to these receptors. The sequenced template was cDNA made from the entire isolated RNA. Assay: immunoSEQ multiplex PCR; the TCRdb copy retains only in-frame clones and omits some. Of about 740,000 clones in the sample, 13% were seen once. The material sequenced was naive CD4+ T cells from blood. The receptors derive from a man aged 18-30 years with type 1 diabetes.

The rearrangement links TRBV27 to TRBJ1-1; no clear D. Per the germline V gene, CDR1 is MNHEY and CDR2 is SMNVEV (reference sequence). The ends were cut back, 3 bases at V and 7 bases at J, with 6 bases in the middle. The CDR3 runs 11 residues. In DNA form, the CDR3 reads TGTGCCAGCAGTTTCCGCCATGAAGCTTTCTTT. Protein product: CASSFRHEAFF.

The table lists this clone with a few counts. The chain joins TRBV4-1 to TRBJ2-5; TRBD1 aligns across 7 bases. CDR3 length equals 17 residues. V lost 3 bases, J lost 1 base, and 11 bases stayed unmatched. The germline V gene encodes CDR1 MGHRA and CDR2 YSYEKL. CDR3 in DNA: TGCGCCAGCAGCCAGAAAAAGACAGGGACGGGCCAAGAGACCCAGTACTTC. This encodes CASSQKKTGTGQETQYF.

This clone was found a few times. This chain uses TRBV28 with TRBJ2-7; 7 bases line up with TRBD1. V shed 2 bases and J 5 bases; nucleotides not matched to a gene: 6. The length of the CDR3 is 14 residues. Germline V gene lookup returns CDR1 MDHEN and CDR2 SYDVKM. In DNA, the CDR3 is TGTGCCAGCAGTTTAAGTCCCGACAGGGACGAGCAGTACTTC. This gives the protein CASSLSPDRDEQYF.

The chain joins TRBV7-3 to TRBJ2-1; D assignment may be TRBD1 or TRBD2 (5 bases each). There are 14 residues in the CDR3. Germline-derived CDR1 and CDR2 are SGHTA and FQGTGA. Trimming took off 2 bases at V and 2 bases at J, with 7 bases between the two ends. In nucleotides, the CDR3 is TGTGCCAGCAGCTTAGGGGGTCCCTACAATGAGCAGTTCTTC. Translated, it gives CASSLGGPYNEQFF.

V and J are TRBV18 and TRBJ2-5; D unclear. This CDR3 is 13 amino acids long. Germline loops: CDR1 KGHSH, CDR2 LQKENI. The germline V and J ends were trimmed by 3 bases and 2 bases, with 7 bases remaining between them. CDR3 residues: CASSPDAQETQYF. The CDR3 DNA reads as TGTGCCAGCTCACCGGACGCGCAAGAGACCCAGTACTTC.

This clone was counted a few times. The chain employs TRBV5-1 and TRBJ2-7; TRBD1 matches 12 bases. Germline-derived CDR1 and CDR2 are SGHRS and YFSETQ. The V segment lost 4 bases and the J segment 6 bases; nucleotides outside the gene matches: 5. This CDR3 contains 14 residues. CDR3 sequence: CASSPGTGGFEQYF. The CDR3, as DNA: TGCGCCAGCAGCCCCGGGACAGGGGGCTTCGAGCAGTACTTC.

This clone has only a few counts. V and J are TRBV15 and TRBJ1-5; D ambiguous. Germline values: CDR1 LNHNV, CDR2 YYDKDF (reference sequence). The V and J ends lost 0 bases and 7 bases respectively, with 13 bases between them. The CDR3 is 15 amino acids. This chain's CDR3 is CATSRDPVEYQPQHF. Here the CDR3 DNA reads TGTGCCACCAGCAGAGATCCGGTAGAATACCAGCCCCAGCATTTT.

This clone was seen a handful of times. This chain links TRBV4-1 with TRBJ1-6; tentatively, D is TRBD1 (5 bases). Germline assignment: CDR1 MGHRA and CDR2 YSYEKL. The CDR3 extends over 16 amino acids. Between the trimmed V and J ends, which lost 5 bases and 0 bases, there was a span of 11 bases. In DNA form, the CDR3 reads TGCGCCAGCAGCGAAACAGGCCGCTCCTATAATTCACCCCTCCACTTT. Translation: CASSETGRSYNSPLHF.

The chain links TRBV9 to TRBJ1-6; D gene uncertain. Germline CDR1 is SGDLS and CDR2 is YYNGEE. The CDR3 totals 16 residues. Trimming cost V 0 bases and J 10 bases, with 17 bases left between them. The CDR3 bases are TGTGCCAGCAGCGTAGGTCCCCTCGGAGGCCTGTCACCCCTCCACTTT. Amino acids: CASSVGPLGGLSPLHF.

This clone has only a few counts. The rearrangement uses TRBV5-1 and TRBJ2-5, with TRBD1 matching over 7 bases. Germline CDR1 and CDR2: SGHRS and YFSETQ. V was pared by 1 base and J by 3 bases, with 6 bases of the junction left unmatched. This CDR3 is built from 15 residues. As DNA, the CDR3 is TGCGCCAGCAGCTTGATCGCCGACAGGGAAGAGACCCAGTACTTC. Protein: CASSLIADREETQYF. Full variable domain (remainder filled in from reference TRBV5-1 and TRBJ2-5): KAGVTQTPRYLIKTRGQQVTLSCSPISGHRSVSWYQQTPGQGLQFLFEYFSETQRNKGNFPGRFSGRQFSNSRSEMNVSTLELGDSALYLCASSLIADREETQYFGPGTRLLVL.

The J gene is TRBJ2-5, the V gene TRBV7-2; 7 bases are shared with TRBD2. From germline, CDR1 is SGHTA and CDR2 FQGNSA. The CDR3 has 15 residues. The junction had 10 bases not matched to a gene; V was cut back by 5 bases and J by 4 bases. In DNA, the CDR3 is TGTGCCAGCAGCCCGACCACTAGCGTCCCAGAGACCCAGTACTTC. Its protein product is CASSPTTSVPETQYF.

This clone was counted a few times. This chain links TRBV5-1 with TRBJ1-1; D is unclear. CDR1 is SGHRS and CDR2 is YFSETQ in the germline V gene. The CDR3 has 14 amino acids. V lost 0 bases and J lost 3, with 9 bases in between. This CDR3 reads CASSLGLAYTEAFF. In DNA, the CDR3 is TGCGCCAGCAGCTTGGGTCTGGCGTACACTGAAGCTTTCTTT.

This clone has more than one count but fewer than ten. This chain links TRBV14 with TRBJ2-7; TRBD1 might be the D (6 bases). V was cut by 4 bases and J by 6 bases, with 16 bases left in between. Germline-derived CDR1 and CDR2 are SGHDN and FVKESK. The CDR3 is 14 amino acids. CDR3 nucleotides: TGTGCCAGCAGCCGACTAACAGGGACGGGCGAGCAGTACTTC. It is translated as CASSRLTGTGEQYF. Full variable domain (missing parts from reference TRBV14 and TRBJ2-7): EAGVTQFPSHSVIEKGQTVTLRCDPISGHDNLYWYRRVMGKEIKFLLHFVKESKQDESGMPNNRFLAERTGGTYSTLKVQPAELEDSGVYFCASSRLTGTGEQYFGPGTRLTVT.

This clone has a count of ten or more. The genes are TRBV4-1 and TRBJ1-1, with TRBD1 matching over 7 bases. The ends lost 4 bases at V and 0 bases at J; junction bases unmatched: 2. The CDR3 totals 14 residues. The germline CDR1 and CDR2 sequences are MGHRA and YSYEKL. This CDR3 is CASSLGTVNTEAFF. The CDR3 DNA is TGCGCCAGCAGCCTCGGGACAGTGAACACTGAAGCTTTCTTT.

This clone was picked up a small number of times. The rearrangement uses TRBV6-5 and TRBJ1-4; 7 positions agree with TRBD1. The germline V gene encodes CDR1 MNHEY and CDR2 SVGAGI. CDR3 length equals 14 residues. V was clipped by 5 bases and J by 7 bases; unmatched bases: 7. Here the CDR3 DNA reads TGTGCCAGCAGTCTCAGGGGGGCGAGTGAAAAACTGTTTTTT. It specifies CASSLRGASEKLFF.

CDR3 loop: CASGFNRAEQYF. CDR3 in DNA: TGTGCCAGCGGATTCAACAGGGCCGAGCAGTACTTC. V usage is TRBV27 and J usage is TRBJ2-7; TRBD1 is a possible D gene (6 bases). The CDR3 is made up of 12 amino acids. Germline V CDR1 and CDR2: MNHEY, SMNVEV (reference sequence). Trimming stripped 8 bases from V and 6 bases from J, with 14 bases between.

This rearrangement joins TRBV5-4 to TRBJ2-7, with 7 bases lining up with TRBD2. V lost 4 bases to trimming and J lost 5 bases; unmatched junction nucleotides: 9. Germline V CDR1 and CDR2: SGHNT, YYREEE (reference sequence). This CDR3 contains 14 residues. The CDR3 DNA follows: TGTGCCAGCAGCCCGGGTCGGGGGGTCCACGAGCAGTACTTC. Encoded protein: CASSPGRGVHEQYF.

This clone turned up a few times. The chain recombines TRBV29-1 with TRBJ1-5, with D uncertain. Trimming cost V 4 bases and J 0 bases, with 7 bases left between them. Looked up from germline, CDR1 is SQVTM and CDR2 is ANQGSEA. The CDR3 contains 13 residues. The DNA of the CDR3 is TGCAGCGTTGGGGCCTCTAGCAATCAGCCCCAGCATTTT. It encodes CSVGASSNQPQHF.

The table lists this clone with a few counts. The chain has TRBV7-2 and TRBJ1-6; possibly TRBD1 for D (5 bases). CDR1 is SGHTA and CDR2 is FQGNSA in the germline V gene. The CDR3 totals 16 residues. Between the trimmed V and J ends, which lost 3 bases and 10 bases, there was a span of 19 bases. This CDR3 reads CASSFPGVRGVSPLHF. The CDR3 coding sequence is TGTGCCAGCAGCTTCCCTGGGGTCCGGGGGGTATCACCCCTCCACTTT.

There are a few counts of this clone. This chain joins TRBV29-1 and TRBJ1-2; D remains unclear. V shed 5 bases and J shed 0 bases, with 10 bases lying between them. Germline assignment: CDR1 SQVTM and CDR2 ANQGSEA. CDR3 size: 13 residues. The CDR3, as DNA: TGCAGCGTTCCCCACAGCTCTAACTATGGCTACACCTTC. Translation gives CSVPHSSNYGYTF.

The chain has TRBV7-9 and TRBJ2-7, with D possibly being TRBD1 or TRBD2 (7 bases each). Between the trimmed V and J ends, which lost 1 base and 7 bases, there was a span of 14 bases. The CDR3 length is 14 residues. Germline lookup yields CDR1 SEHNR and CDR2 FQNEAQ (reference sequence). CDR3 amino acids: CASSLGQGLWEQYF. Here the CDR3 DNA reads TGTGCCAGCAGCTTAGGACAGGGACTATGGGAGCAGTACTTC.

This clone occurred a few times. J is TRBJ2-3 and V is TRBV9; the match to TRBD2 covers 8 bases. Germline loops: CDR1 SGDLS, CDR2 YYNGEE. V lost 1 base and J lost 5; bases outside the gene matches: 6. The CDR3 covers 15 residues. This chain's CDR3 is CASSVTSGTIDTQYF. DNA of the CDR3: TGTGCCAGCAGCGTAACTAGCGGAACGATAGATACGCAGTATTTT.

This clone has only a few counts. This chain joins TRBV4-1 and TRBJ2-7; TRBD2 matches 7 bases. The CDR3 covers 16 residues. The germline CDR1 and CDR2 sequences are MGHRA and YSYEKL. With V trimmed by 1 base and J by 2 bases, 8 bases remained unmatched. CDR3 bases: TGCGCCAGCAGCCAAGCTAGGGGAGGGTTAACCTACGAGCAGTACTTC. Its translation is CASSQARGGLTYEQYF.

This clone has just a few counts. Additional DNA sequences in this sample encode the identical CDR3. The CDR3 loop reads CASSPPGLQETQYF. The CDR3 DNA reads TGTGCCAGCTCACCACCTGGGCTACAAGAGACCCAGTACTTC. V and J are TRBV18 and TRBJ2-5; D unclear. The CDR3 length is 14 residues. V was pared by 0 bases and J by 2 bases, with 7 bases between. The germline V gene has CDR1 KGHSH and CDR2 LQKENI.

This chain uses TRBV28 with TRBJ1-2, with 9 bases aligning to TRBD1. Losses at the gene ends were 8 bases for V and 5 bases for J; bases not matched to a gene: 6. Per the germline V gene, CDR1 is MDHEN and CDR2 is SYDVKM. There are 13 residues in the CDR3. The CDR3 sequence: CASGTGQGYGYTF. CDR3 nucleotides: TGTGCCAGCGGGACGGGACAGGGATATGGCTACACCTTC.

In its sample, this clone was seen a few times. The chain carries TRBV30 and TRBJ1-2; no reliable D call. The ends were cut back, 0 bases at V and 8 bases at J, with 7 bases in the middle. The CDR3 spans 11 residues. Per germline, CDR1 GTSNPN and CDR2 SVGIG (reference sequence). CDR3 sequence (DNA): TGTGCCTGGAGTGTACTTTGGGGCTACACCTTC. It is translated as CAWSVLWGYTF.

The CDR3 loop reads CASTENNQPQHF. The CDR3 DNA follows: TGTGCCAGTACCGAGAACAATCAGCCCCAGCATTTT. The rearrangement joins TRBV19 to TRBJ1-5; D not resolved. Per germline, CDR1 LNHDA and CDR2 SQIVND (reference sequence). Trimming pared 7 bases from V and 3 bases from J, leaving 7 bases between. This CDR3 is built from 12 residues.

This clone was detected only a few times. In nucleotides, the CDR3 is TGTGCAAGCTCCAGGGACACATCCTACAATGAGCAGTTCTTC. Its translation: CASSRDTSYNEQFF. The chain joins TRBV6-4 to TRBJ2-1, with D possibly matching TRBD1 (6 bases). The CDR3 length is 14 residues. CDR1 and CDR2 from the germline V gene are MRHNA and SNTAGT.

The V gene is TRBV18, the J gene TRBJ1-2; no clear D gene. Germline values: CDR1 KGHSH, CDR2 LQKENI. The CDR3 spans 13 residues. Trimming pared 3 bases from V and 8 bases from J, leaving 13 bases between. The CDR3 loop reads CASSPVPLEGYTF. CDR3 coding DNA: TGTGCCAGCTCACCGGTACCATTGGAGGGCTACACCTTC.

In its sample, this clone was seen a few times. The chain joins TRBV5-6 to TRBJ1-2, with TRBD1 matching over 9 bases. J gave up 4 bases and V 7 bases, and 8 bases lay outside the gene matches. The CDR3 is 14 amino acids. Germline V gives CDR1 SGHDT, CDR2 YYEEEE. DNA for the CDR3: TGTGCCAGCGGCCAACAGGGGGCATTCTATGGCTACACCTTC. Encoded protein: CASGQQGAFYGYTF.